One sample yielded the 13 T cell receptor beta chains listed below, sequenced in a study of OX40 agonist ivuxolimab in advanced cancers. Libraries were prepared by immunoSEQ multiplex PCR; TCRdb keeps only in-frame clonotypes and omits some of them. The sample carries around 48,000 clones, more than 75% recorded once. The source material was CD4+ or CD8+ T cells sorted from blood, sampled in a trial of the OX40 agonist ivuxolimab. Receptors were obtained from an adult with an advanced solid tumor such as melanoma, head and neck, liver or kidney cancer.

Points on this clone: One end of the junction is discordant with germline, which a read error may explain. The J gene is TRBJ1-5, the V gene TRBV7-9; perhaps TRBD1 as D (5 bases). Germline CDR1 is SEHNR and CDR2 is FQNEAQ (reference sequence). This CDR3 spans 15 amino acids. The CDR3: CASSLALGANQPQHF. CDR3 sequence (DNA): TGTGCCAGCAGCCTAGCCCTAGGGGCTAATCAGCCCCAGCATTTT.

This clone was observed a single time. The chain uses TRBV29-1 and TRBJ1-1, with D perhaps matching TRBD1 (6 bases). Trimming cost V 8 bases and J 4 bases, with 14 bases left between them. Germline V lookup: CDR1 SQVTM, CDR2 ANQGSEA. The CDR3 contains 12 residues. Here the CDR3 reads CSSRTAATEAFF. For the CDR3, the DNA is TGCAGCAGCCGGACAGCGGCCACTGAAGCTTTCTTT.

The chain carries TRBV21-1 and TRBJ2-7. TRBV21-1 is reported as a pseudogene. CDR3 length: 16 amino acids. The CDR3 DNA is TGTGCCAGCAGCAAAGAGGTCGTAAGGACCCTTTACGAGCAGTACTTC. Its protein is CASSKEVVRTLYEQYF.

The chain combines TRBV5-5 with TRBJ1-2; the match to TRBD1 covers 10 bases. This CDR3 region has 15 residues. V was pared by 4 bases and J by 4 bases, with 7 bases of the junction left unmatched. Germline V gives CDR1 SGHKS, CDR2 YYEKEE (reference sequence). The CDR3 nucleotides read TGTGCCAGCAGCACACAGACAGGGGGCACCTATGGCTACACCTTC. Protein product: CASSTQTGGTYGYTF.

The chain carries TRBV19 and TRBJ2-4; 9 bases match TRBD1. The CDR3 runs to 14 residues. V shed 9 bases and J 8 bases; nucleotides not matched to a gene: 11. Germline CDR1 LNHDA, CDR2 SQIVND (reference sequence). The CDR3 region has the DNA TGTGCCAGCTCAAACAGGGGGCGCGTGGACATTCAGTACTTC. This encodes CASSNRGRVDIQYF. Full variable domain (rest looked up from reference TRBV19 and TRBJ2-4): DGGITQSPKYLFRKEGQNVTLSCEQNLNHDAMYWYRQDPGQGLRLIYYSQIVNDFQKGDIAEGYSVSREKKESFPLTVTSAQKNPTAFYLCASSNRGRVDIQYFGAGTRLSVL.

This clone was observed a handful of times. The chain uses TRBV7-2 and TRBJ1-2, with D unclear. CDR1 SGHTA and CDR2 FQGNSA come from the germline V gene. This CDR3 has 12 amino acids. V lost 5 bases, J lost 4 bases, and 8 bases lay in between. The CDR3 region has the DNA TGTGCCAGCAGCCAACGGTCCTATGGCTACACCTTC. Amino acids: CASSQRSYGYTF.

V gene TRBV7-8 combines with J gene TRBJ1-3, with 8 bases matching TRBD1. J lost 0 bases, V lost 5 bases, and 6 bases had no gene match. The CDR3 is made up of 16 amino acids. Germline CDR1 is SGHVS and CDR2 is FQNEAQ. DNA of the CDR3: TGTGCCAGCAGCCCCACTACAGGGGGCTCTGGAAACACCATATATTTT. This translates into CASSPTTGGSGNTIYF.

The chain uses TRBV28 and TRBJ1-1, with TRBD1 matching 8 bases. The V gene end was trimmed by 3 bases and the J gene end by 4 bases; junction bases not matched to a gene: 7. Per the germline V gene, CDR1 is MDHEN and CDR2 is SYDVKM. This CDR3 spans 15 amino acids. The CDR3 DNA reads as TGTGCCAGCAGTTTGGGACAGGTTATTGGCACTGAAGCTTTCTTT. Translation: CASSLGQVIGTEAFF.

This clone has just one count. The CDR3 bases are TGTGCCAGCAGCTTAGCCTGGGATACGCAGTATTTT. Encoded protein: CASSLAWDTQYF. The genes are TRBV7-8 and TRBJ2-3; D uncertain. The germline gives CDR1 SGHVS, CDR2 FQNEAQ. This CDR3 contains 12 residues. V gave up 0 bases and J gave up 6 bases, with 4 bases separating them.

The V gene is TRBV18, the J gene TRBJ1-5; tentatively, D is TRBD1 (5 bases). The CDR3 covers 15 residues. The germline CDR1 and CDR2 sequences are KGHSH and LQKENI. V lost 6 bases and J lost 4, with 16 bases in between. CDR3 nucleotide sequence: TGTGCCAGCTCCCCGGGGGAGGGCCGAAATCAGCCCCAGCATTTT. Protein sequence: CASSPGEGRNQPQHF.

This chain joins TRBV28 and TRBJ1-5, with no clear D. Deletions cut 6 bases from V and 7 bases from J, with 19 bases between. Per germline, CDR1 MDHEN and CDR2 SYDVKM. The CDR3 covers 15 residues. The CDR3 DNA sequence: TGTGCCAGCAGAACCACAGAGGGAGTAAACCAGCCCCAGCATTTT. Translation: CASRTTEGVNQPQHF.

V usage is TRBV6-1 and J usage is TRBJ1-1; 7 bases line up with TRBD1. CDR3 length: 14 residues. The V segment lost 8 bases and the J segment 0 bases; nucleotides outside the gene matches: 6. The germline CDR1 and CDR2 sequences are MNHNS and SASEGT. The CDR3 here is CASQQGNMNTEAFF. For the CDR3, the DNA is TGTGCCAGCCAACAGGGGAACATGAACACTGAAGCTTTCTTT.

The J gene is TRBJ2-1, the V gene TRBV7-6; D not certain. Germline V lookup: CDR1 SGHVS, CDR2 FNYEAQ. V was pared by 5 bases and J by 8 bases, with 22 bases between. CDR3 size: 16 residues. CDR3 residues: CASSPWGSDVSDEQFF. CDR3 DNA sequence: TGTGCCAGCAGCCCCTGGGGTAGTGACGTCTCCGATGAGCAGTTCTTC.